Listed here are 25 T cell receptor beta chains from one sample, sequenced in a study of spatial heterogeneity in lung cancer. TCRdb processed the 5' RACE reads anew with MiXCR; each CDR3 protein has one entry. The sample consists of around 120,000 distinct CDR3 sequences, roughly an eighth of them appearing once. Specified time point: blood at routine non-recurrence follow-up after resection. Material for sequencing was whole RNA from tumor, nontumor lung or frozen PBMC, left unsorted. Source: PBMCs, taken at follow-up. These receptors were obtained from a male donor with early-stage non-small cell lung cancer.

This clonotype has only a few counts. The CDR3 loop is CASSRGVKGPQVEQFF. CDR3 DNA: TGCGCCAGCTCGAGGGGAGTAAAAGGTCCCCAGGTTGAGCAGTTCTTC. V usage is TRBV5-1 and J usage is TRBJ2-1; either TRBD1 or TRBD2 may fit D (5 bases each). Germline V lookup: CDR1 SGHRS, CDR2 YFSETQ. CDR3 size: 16 residues. V shed 7 bases and J shed 9 bases, with 26 bases lying between them.

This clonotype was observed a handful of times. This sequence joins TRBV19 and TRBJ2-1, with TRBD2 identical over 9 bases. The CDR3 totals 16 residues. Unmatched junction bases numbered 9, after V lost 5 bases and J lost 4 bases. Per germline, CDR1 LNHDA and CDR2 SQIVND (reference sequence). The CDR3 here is CASSSVAGARYNEQFF. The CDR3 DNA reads TGTGCCAGTAGTTCTGTAGCGGGGGCCCGATACAATGAGCAGTTCTTC.

CDR3 amino acids: CASRMDRGRGQPQHF. CDR3 sequence (DNA): TGTGCCAGCAGAATGGACAGGGGGCGCGGGCAGCCCCAGCATTTT. The chain employs TRBV12-3 or TRBV12-4 and TRBJ1-5, with 11 positions matching TRBD1. The CDR3 extends over 15 amino acids. V lost 6 bases, J lost 7 bases, and 8 bases stayed unmatched.

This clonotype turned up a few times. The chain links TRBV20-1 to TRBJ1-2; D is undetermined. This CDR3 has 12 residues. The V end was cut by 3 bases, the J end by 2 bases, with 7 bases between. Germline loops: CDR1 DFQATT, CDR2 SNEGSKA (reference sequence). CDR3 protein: CSARRPNYGYTF. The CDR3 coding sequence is TGCAGTGCTAGGCGGCCAAACTATGGCTACACCTTC.

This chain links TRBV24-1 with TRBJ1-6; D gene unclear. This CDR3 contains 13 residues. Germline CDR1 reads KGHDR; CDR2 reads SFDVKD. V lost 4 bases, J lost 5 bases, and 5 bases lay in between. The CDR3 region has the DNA TGTGCCACCAGTGACTTTAATAATTCACCCCTCCACTTT. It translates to CATSDFNNSPLHF.

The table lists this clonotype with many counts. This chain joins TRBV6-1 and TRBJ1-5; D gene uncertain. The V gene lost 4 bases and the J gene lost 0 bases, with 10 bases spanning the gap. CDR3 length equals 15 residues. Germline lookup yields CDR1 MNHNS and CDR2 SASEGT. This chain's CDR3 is CASSGFSISNQPQHF. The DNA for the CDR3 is TGTGCCAGCAGTGGGTTCTCTATTAGCAATCAGCCCCAGCATTTT.

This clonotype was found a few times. The CDR3 DNA sequence: TGCGCCAGCAGCTTGGAAGGGCTCTACGAGCAGTACTTC. This sequence encodes CASSLEGLYEQYF. This chain joins TRBV5-1 and TRBJ2-7; unclear D gene. Trimming took off 0 bases at V and 3 bases at J, with 7 bases between the two ends. The CDR3 is made up of 13 amino acids. CDR1 SGHRS and CDR2 YFSETQ come from the germline V gene.

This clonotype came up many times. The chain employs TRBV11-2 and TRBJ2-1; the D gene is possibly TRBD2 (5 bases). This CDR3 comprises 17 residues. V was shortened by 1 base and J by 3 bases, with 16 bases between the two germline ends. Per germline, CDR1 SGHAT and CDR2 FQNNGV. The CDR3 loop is CASSLAATRRYYNEQFF. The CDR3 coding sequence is TGTGCCAGCAGCTTAGCAGCCACTAGACGATACTACAATGAGCAGTTCTTC.

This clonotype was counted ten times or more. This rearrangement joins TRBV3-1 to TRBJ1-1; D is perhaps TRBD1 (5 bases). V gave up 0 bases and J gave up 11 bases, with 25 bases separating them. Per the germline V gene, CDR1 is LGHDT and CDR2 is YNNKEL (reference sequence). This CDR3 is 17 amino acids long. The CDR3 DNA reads TGTGCCAGCAGCCAAGATCGCCAGAAGGGGCGCTCCACGATGGCTTTCTTT. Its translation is CASSQDRQKGRSTMAFF.

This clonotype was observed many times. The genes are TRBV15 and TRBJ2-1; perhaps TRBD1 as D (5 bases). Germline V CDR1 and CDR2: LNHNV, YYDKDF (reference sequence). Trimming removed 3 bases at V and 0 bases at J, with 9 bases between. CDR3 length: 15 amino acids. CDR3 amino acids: CATSRTDRSYNEQFF. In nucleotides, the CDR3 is TGTGCCACCAGCAGGACAGATCGCTCCTACAATGAGCAGTTCTTC.

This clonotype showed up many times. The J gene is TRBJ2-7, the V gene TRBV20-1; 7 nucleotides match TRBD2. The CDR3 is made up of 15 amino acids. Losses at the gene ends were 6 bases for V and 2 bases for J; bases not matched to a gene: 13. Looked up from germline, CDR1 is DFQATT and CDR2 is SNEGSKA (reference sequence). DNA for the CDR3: TGCAGTGCCAGACCACTAGCCGGGGGGACCTACGAGCAGTACTTC. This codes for CSARPLAGGTYEQYF.

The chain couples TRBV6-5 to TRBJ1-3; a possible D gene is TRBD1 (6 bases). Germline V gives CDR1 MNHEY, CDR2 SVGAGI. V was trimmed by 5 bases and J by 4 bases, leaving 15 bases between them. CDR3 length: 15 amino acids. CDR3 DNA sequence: TGTGCCAGCAGTACGCCACAGGGTAGAGGAAACACCATATATTTT. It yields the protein CASSTPQGRGNTIYF.

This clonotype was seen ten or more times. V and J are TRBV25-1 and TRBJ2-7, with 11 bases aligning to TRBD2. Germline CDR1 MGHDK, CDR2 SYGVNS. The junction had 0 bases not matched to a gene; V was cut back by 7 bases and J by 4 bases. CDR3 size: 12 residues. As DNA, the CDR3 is TGTGCCAGCACTAGCGGGGGGTACGAGCAGTACTTC. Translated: CASTSGGYEQYF.

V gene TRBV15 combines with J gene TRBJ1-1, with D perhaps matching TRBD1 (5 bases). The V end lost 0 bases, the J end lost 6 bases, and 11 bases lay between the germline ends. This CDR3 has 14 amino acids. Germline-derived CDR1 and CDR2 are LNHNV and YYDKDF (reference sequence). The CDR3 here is CATSRDSGIPEAFF. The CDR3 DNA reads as TGTGCCACCAGCAGAGATTCAGGGATCCCTGAAGCTTTCTTT.

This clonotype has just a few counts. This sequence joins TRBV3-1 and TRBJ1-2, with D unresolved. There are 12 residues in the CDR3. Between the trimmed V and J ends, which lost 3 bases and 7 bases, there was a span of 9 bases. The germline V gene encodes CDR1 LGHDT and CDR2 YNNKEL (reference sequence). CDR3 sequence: CASSQRVSGYTF. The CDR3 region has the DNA TGTGCCAGCAGCCAGCGAGTCAGTGGCTACACCTTC.

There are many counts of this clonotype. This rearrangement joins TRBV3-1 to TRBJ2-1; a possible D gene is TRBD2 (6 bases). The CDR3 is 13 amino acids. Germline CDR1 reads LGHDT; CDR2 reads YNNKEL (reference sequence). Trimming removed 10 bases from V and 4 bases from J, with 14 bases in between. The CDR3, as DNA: TGTGCCACCTGGAGGGAATTTTACAATGAGCAGTTCTTC. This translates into CATWREFYNEQFF.

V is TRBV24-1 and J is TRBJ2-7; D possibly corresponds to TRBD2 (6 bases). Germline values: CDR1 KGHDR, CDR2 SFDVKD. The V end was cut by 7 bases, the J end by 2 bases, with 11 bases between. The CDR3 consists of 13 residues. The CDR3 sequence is CATRDGGTYEQYF. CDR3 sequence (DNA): TGTGCCACCAGGGACGGGGGAACCTACGAGCAGTACTTC.

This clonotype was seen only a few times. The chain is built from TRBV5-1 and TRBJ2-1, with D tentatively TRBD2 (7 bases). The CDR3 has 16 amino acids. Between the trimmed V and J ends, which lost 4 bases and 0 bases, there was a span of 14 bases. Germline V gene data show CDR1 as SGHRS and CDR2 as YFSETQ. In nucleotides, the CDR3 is TGCGCCAGCAGCCTGGGAGGGGGAAACTCCTACAATGAGCAGTTCTTC. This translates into CASSLGGGNSYNEQFF. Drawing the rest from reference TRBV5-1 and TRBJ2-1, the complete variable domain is KAGVTQTPRYLIKTRGQQVTLSCSPISGHRSVSWYQQTPGQGLQFLFEYFSETQRNKGNFPGRFSGRQFSNSRSEMNVSTLELGDSALYLCASSLGGGNSYNEQFFGPGTRLTVL.

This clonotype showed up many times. CDR3 sequence: CASSYSDRQGNTIYF. Here the CDR3 DNA reads TGTGCCAGCAGTTACTCGGACAGGCAAGGAAACACCATATATTTT. The V and J genes are TRBV6-5 and TRBJ1-3; 7 bases match TRBD1. This CDR3 region has 15 residues. Germline V gene lookup returns CDR1 MNHEY and CDR2 SVGAGI. V lost 0 bases and J lost 4; bases outside the gene matches: 3.

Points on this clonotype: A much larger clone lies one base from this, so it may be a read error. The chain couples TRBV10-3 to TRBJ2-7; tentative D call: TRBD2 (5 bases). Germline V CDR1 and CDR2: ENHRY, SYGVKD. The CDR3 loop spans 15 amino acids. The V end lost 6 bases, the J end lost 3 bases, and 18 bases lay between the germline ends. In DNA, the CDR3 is TGTGCCATCAGCCCCCGAGGGATGGTTGGCTACGAGCAGTACTTC. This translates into CAISPRGMVGYEQYF.

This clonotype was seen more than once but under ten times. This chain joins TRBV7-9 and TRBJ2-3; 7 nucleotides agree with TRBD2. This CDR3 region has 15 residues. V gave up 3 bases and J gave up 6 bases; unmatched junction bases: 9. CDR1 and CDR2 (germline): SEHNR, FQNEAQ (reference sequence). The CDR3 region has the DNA TGTGCCAGCAGCTTTTTGTCGGGGGGTGCCGATACGCAGTATTTT. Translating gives CASSFLSGGADTQYF.

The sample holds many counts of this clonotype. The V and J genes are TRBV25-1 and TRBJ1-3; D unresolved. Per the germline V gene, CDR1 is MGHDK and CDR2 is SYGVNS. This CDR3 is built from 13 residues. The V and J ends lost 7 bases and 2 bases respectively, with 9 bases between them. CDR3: CASMLGAGNTIYF. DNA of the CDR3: TGTGCCAGCATGTTGGGAGCTGGAAACACCATATATTTT.

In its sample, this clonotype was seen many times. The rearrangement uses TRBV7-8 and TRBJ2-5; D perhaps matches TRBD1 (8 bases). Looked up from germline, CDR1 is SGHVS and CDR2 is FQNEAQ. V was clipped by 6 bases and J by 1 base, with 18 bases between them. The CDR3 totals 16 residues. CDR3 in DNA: TGTGCCAGCAGGCACAGGGGGGGAATCCGCCAAGAGACCCAGTACTTC. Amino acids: CASRHRGGIRQETQYF.

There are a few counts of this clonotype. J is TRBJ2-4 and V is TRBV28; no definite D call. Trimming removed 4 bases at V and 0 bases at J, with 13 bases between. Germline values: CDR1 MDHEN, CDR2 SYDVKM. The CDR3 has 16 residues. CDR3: CASSSQPTIAKNIQYF. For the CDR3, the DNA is TGTGCCAGCAGTTCCCAGCCAACTATAGCCAAAAACATTCAGTACTTC. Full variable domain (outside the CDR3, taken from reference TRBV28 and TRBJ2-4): DVKVTQSSRYLVKRTGEKVFLECVQDMDHENMFWYRQDPGLGLRLIYFSYDVKMKEKGDIPEGYSVSREKKERFSLILESASTNQTSMYLCASSSQPTIAKNIQYFGAGTRLSVL.

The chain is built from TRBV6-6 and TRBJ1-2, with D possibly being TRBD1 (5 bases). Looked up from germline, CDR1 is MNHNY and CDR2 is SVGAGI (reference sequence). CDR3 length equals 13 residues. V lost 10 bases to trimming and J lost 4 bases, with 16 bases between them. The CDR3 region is CATQQGTPYGYTF. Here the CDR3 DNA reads TGTGCCACCCAACAAGGGACCCCCTATGGCTACACCTTC.